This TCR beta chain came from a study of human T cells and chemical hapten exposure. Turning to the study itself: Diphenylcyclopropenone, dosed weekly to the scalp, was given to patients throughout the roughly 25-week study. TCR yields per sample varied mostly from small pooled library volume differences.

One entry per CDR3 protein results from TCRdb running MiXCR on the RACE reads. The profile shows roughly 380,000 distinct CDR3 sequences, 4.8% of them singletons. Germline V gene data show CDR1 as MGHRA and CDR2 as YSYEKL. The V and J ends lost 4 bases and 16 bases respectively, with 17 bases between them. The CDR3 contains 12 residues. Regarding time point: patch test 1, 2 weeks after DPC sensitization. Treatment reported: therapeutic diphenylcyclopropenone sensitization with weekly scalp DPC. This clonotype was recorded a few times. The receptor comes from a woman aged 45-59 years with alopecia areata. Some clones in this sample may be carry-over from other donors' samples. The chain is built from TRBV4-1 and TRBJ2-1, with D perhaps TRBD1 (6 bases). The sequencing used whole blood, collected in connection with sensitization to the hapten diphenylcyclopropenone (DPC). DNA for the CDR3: TGCGCCAGCAGCCGTTGTCCGCGAGGGGGATTCTTC. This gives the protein CASSRCPRGGFF.